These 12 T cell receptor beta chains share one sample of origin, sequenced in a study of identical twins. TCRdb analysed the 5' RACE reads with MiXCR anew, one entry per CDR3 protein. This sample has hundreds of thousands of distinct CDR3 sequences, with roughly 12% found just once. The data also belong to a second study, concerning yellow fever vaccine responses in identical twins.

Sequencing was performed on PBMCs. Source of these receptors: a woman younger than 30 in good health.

The CDR3: CASSSSTNTEAFF. CDR3 DNA: TGTGCCAGCAGCTCGTCGACCAACACTGAAGCTTTCTTT. The J gene is TRBJ1-1, the V gene TRBV11-2; D is uncertain. Trimming pared 4 bases from V and 2 bases from J, leaving 8 bases between. Germline values: CDR1 SGHAT, CDR2 FQNNGV. The CDR3 runs 13 residues.

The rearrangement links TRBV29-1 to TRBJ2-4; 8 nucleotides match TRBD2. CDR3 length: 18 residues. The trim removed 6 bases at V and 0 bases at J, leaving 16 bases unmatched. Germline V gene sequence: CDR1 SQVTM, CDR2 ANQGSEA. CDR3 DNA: TGCAGCGTCCACGAACTCCCAGCGGGGGCCCTAGCCAAAAACATTCAGTACTTC. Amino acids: CSVHELPAGALAKNIQYF.

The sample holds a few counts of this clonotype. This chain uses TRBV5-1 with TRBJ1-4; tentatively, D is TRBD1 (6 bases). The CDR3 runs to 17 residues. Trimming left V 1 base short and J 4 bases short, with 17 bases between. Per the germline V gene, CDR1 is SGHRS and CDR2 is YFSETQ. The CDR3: CASSLYGRGDNNEKLFF. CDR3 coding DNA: TGCGCCAGCAGCTTGTACGGACGCGGGGACAATAATGAAAAACTGTTTTTT.

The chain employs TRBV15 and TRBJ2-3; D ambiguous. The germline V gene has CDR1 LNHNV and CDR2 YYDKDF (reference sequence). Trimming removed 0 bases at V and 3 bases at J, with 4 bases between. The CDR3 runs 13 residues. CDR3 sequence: CATSRDRTDTQYF. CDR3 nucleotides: TGTGCCACCAGCAGAGACCGGACAGATACGCAGTATTTT.

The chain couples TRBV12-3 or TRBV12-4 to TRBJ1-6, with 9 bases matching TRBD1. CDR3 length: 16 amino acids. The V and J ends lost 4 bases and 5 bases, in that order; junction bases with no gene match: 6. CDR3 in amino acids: CASSSTGGRNNSPLHF. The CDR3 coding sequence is TGTGCCAGCAGTTCTACAGGGGGCAGGAATAATTCACCCCTCCACTTT.

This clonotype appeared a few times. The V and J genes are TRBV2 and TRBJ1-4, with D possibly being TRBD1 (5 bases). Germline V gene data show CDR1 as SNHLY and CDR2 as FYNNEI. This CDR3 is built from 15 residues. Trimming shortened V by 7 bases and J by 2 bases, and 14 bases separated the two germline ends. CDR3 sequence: CASNRKQGTNEKLFF. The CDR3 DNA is TGTGCCAGCAACCGAAAGCAGGGTACTAATGAAAAACTGTTTTTT.

The CDR3, as DNA: TGCAGTGCTAGAGACCTTTTTAGCGGGACGAACTACGAGCAGTACTTC. Its translation is CSARDLFSGTNYEQYF. The chain links TRBV20-1 to TRBJ2-7, with 8 nucleotides matching TRBD2. With V trimmed by 0 bases and J by 3 bases, 10 bases remained unmatched. The CDR3 totals 16 residues. The germline V gene encodes CDR1 DFQATT and CDR2 SNEGSKA (reference sequence).

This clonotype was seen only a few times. The CDR3 here is CASSFLRNEQYF. The DNA for the CDR3 is TGTGCCAGCAGTTTTCTTCGGAACGAGCAGTACTTC. The chain carries TRBV6-6 and TRBJ2-7; D uncertain. The V gene's germline CDR1 is MNHNY and CDR2 SVGAGI (reference sequence). The V and J ends lost 4 bases and 5 bases respectively, with 9 bases between them. The CDR3 is 12 amino acids.

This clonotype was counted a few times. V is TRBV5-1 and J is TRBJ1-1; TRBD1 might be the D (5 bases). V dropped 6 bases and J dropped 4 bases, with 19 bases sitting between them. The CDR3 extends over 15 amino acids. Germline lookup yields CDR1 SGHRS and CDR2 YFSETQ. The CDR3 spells CASTVGPPTGTEAFF. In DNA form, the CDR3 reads TGCGCCAGCACTGTGGGACCCCCCACCGGCACTGAAGCTTTCTTT.

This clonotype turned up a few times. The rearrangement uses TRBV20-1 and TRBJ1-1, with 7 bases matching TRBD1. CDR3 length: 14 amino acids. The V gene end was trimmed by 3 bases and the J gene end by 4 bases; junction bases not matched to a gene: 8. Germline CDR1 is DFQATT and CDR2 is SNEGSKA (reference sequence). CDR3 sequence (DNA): TGCAGTGCTAGGTTCCTGGCAGGGGGCACTGAAGCTTTCTTT. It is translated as CSARFLAGGTEAFF.

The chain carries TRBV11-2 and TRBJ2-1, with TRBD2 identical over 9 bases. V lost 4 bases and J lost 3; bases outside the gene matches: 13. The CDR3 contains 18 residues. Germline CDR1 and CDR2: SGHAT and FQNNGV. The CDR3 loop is CASSSPGASGVNYNEQFF. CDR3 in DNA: TGTGCCAGCAGCTCCCCGGGGGCTAGCGGGGTTAACTACAATGAGCAGTTCTTC.

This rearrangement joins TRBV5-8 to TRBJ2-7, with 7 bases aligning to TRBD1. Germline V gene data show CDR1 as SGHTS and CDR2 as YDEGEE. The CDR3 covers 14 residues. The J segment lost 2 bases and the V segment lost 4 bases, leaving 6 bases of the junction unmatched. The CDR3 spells CASSPRQGTYEQYV. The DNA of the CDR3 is TGTGCCAGCAGCCCCCGACAGGGAACCTACGAGCAGTACGTC.